The rows below give T cell receptor beta chains drawn from one sample of a study of identical twins. TCRdb itself ran the 5' RACE reads through MiXCR, one entry per CDR3 protein. The sample includes hundreds of thousands of distinct CDR3 sequences, 20% to 25% seen only once; the top ten take over 4%. This same sample was also taken into another study, of T cells expressing NK-cell markers.

The sequenced sample consisted of PBMCs. These receptors all stem from a woman aged 18-29 years in good health. The CDR3 runs from the conserved cysteine through the conserved F or W. D genes are given only for firm matches. Not all rows give a size; the values are once, few, many and, for expanded clones, a class.

DNA: TGCAGTGCTAGGGACAGGACCCATAATTCACCCCTCCACTTT
CDR3: CSARDRTHNSPLHF
size: .
V: TRBV20-1
J: TRBJ1-6
D: TRBD1
length: 14

DNA: TGTGCCAGCAAAACAGCGTCCAATCAGCCCCAGCATTTT
CDR3: CASKTASNQPQHF
size: .
V: TRBV12-3/TRBV12-4
J: TRBJ1-5
D: .
length: 13

DNA: TGTGCCAGCAGGGCAGCGGGAGTCCATGGTGAGCAGTTCTTC
CDR3: CASRAAGVHGEQFF
size: .
V: TRBV7-6
J: TRBJ2-1
D: TRBD2
length: 14

DNA: TGTGCCAGCAGTTTCGGGACAGGCCTAACCTACGAGCAGTACTTC
CDR3: CASSFGTGLTYEQYF
size: .
V: TRBV27
J: TRBJ2-7
D: TRBD1
length: 15

DNA: TGTGCCAGCAGTTTAGCCTACAGGGAGGGGACCCAGTACTTC
CDR3: CASSLAYREGTQYF
size: few
V: TRBV12-3/TRBV12-4
J: TRBJ2-5
D: .
length: 14

DNA: TGTGCCAGGTCAAACAGCATTGCAACTAATGAAAAACTGTTTTTT
CDR3: CARSNSIATNEKLFF
size: .
V: TRBV2
J: TRBJ1-4
D: .
length: 15

DNA: TGTGCCAGCAGCTTTACCCACGGGGACACTGAAGCTTTCTTT
CDR3: CASSFTHGDTEAFF
size: few
V: TRBV7-9
J: TRBJ1-1
D: .
length: 14

DNA: TGCAGTGCTAGCAACAGGGGCGATGTCTATGGCTACACCTTC
CDR3: CSASNRGDVYGYTF
size: .
V: TRBV20-1
J: TRBJ1-2
D: TRBD1
length: 14

DNA: TGCAGTGCTAGAGTTGCGGGCTTCTCCTACGAGCAGTACTTC
CDR3: CSARVAGFSYEQYF
size: few
V: TRBV20-1
J: TRBJ2-7
D: .
length: 14

DNA: TGTGCCAGCAGCCAAGACGGGGGGGTGAATTCGGACATTCAGTACTTC
CDR3: CASSQDGGVNSDIQYF
size: few
V: TRBV4-2
J: TRBJ2-4
D: TRBD2
length: 16

DNA: TGTGCCTGGACTATCGGGACAGGGATTACAGATACGCAGTATTTT
CDR3: CAWTIGTGITDTQYF
size: .
V: TRBV30
J: TRBJ2-3
D: TRBD1
length: 15

DNA: TGTGCCAGCAGCAGCCCCAGCGGGGGGGGGTATTTT
CDR3: CASSSPSGGGYF
size: .
V: TRBV4-2
J: TRBJ2-3
D: TRBD2
length: 12

DNA: TGTGCCAGCAGTTTAATCAGCGGCCAGACGAAGTGGGAAGTGATGGAGACCCAGTACTTC
CDR3: CASSLISGQTKWEVMETQYF
size: .
V: TRBV27
J: TRBJ2-5
D: .
length: 20

DNA: TGTGCCATCAGTCCGTCGAGTTCCTACGAGCAGTACTTC
CDR3: CAISPSSSYEQYF
size: few
V: TRBV10-3
J: TRBJ2-7
D: .
length: 13

DNA: TGCAGTGCCGAAGCGGGAGCGATCGATACGCAGTATTTT
CDR3: CSAEAGAIDTQYF
size: few
V: TRBV20-1
J: TRBJ2-3
D: TRBD2
length: 13

DNA: TGTGCCAGCAGTTTAGCGGCAGGGGCAGAGCAGTACTTC
CDR3: CASSLAAGAEQYF
size: .
V: TRBV12-3/TRBV12-4
J: TRBJ2-7
D: .
length: 13

DNA: TGCAGTGCTGGGGTCGGGGACAGAAATCAGCCCCAGCATTTT
CDR3: CSAGVGDRNQPQHF
size: .
V: TRBV20-1
J: TRBJ1-5
D: TRBD1
length: 14

DNA: TGTGCCAGCAGCGCCCTAACCAAAAACATTCAGTACTTC
CDR3: CASSALTKNIQYF
size: few
V: TRBV4-2
J: TRBJ2-4
D: .
length: 13

DNA: TGTGCCAGCAGACCATCCAGGACAGTTGCTGGTGGGGCCAACGTCCTGACTTTC
CDR3: CASRPSRTVAGGANVLTF
size: .
V: TRBV27
J: TRBJ2-6
D: .
length: 18

DNA: TGTGCCAGCAGCGGAGACAGGGGGCCGAACTCTGGAAACACCATATATTTT
CDR3: CASSGDRGPNSGNTIYF
size: few
V: TRBV9
J: TRBJ1-3
D: TRBD1
length: 17

DNA: TGCAGCGGTAGTATCCGTCATACATCCACAGATACGCAGTATTTT
CDR3: CSGSIRHTSTDTQYF
size: .
V: TRBV29-1
J: TRBJ2-3
D: .
length: 15

DNA: TGCGCCAGCAGCCCGGGTGGGAGCACAGATACGCAGTATTTT
CDR3: CASSPGGSTDTQYF
size: many
V: TRBV5-1
J: TRBJ2-3
D: .
length: 14

DNA: TGCAGCGCCCAGGGTTGGGAGACCCAGTACTTC
CDR3: CSAQGWETQYF
size: few
V: TRBV29-1
J: TRBJ2-5
D: .
length: 11

DNA: TGTGCCAGCAGCTTCCAGCCAGACAATGAGCAGTTCTTC
CDR3: CASSFQPDNEQFF
size: many
V: TRBV7-6
J: TRBJ2-1
D: .
length: 13

DNA: TGTGCCACCAGTGCGGCTAGCGCCGGCGGACACAATGAGCAGTTCTTC
CDR3: CATSAASAGGHNEQFF
size: few
V: TRBV24-1
J: TRBJ2-1
D: .
length: 16

DNA: TGCGCCAGCAGCCAAGATCGTGACGGGTTCCAGTACTTC
CDR3: CASSQDRDGFQYF
size: .
V: TRBV4-3
J: TRBJ2-4
D: .
length: 13

DNA: TGTGCCAGCAGCCAGGGACTAGCGGGGGCCTACTCAGATACGCAGTATTTT
CDR3: CASSQGLAGAYSDTQYF
size: .
V: TRBV7-6
J: TRBJ2-3
D: TRBD2
length: 17

DNA: TGTGCCAGCGAGAGGACCGAAACTGAAGCTTTCTTT
CDR3: CASERTETEAFF
size: few
V: TRBV28
J: TRBJ1-1
D: .
length: 12

DNA: TGCACCCCGGGACTAGCGGGGCTAAAAGAGACCCAGTACTTC
CDR3: CTPGLAGLKETQYF
size: .
V: TRBV20-1
J: TRBJ2-5
D: TRBD2
length: 14

DNA: TGCAGTGCTAGCCAGGGAGAAACTGAAGCTTTCTTT
CDR3: CSASQGETEAFF
size: few
V: TRBV20-1
J: TRBJ1-1
D: .
length: 12